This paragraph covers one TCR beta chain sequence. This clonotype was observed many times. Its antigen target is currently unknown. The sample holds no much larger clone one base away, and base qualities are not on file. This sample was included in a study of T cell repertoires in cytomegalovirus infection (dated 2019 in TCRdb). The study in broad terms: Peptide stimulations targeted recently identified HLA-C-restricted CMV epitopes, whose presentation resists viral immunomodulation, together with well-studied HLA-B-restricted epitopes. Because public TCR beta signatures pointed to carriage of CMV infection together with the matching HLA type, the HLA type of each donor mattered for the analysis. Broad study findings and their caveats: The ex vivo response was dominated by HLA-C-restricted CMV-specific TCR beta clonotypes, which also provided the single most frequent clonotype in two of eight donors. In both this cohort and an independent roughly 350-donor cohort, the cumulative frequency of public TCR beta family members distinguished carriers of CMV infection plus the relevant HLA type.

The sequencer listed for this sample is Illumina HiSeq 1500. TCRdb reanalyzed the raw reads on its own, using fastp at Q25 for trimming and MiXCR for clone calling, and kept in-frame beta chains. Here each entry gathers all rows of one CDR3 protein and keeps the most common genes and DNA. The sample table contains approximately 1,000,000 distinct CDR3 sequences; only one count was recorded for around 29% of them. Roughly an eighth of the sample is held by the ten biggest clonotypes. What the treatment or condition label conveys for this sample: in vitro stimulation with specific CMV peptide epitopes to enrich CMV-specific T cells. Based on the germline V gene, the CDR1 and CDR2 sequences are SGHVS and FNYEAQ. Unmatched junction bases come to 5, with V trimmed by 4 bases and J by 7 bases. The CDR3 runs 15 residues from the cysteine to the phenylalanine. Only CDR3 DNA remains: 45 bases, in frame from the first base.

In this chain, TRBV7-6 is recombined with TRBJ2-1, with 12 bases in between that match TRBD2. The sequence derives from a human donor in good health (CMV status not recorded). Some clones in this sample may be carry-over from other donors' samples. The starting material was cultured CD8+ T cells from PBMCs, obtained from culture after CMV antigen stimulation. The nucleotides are TGTGCCAGCAGCTCGGGACTAGCGGGCTCTAATGAGCAGTTCTTC. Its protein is CASSSGLAGSNEQFF. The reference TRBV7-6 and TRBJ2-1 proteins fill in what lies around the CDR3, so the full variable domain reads GAGVSQSPRYKVTKRGQDVALRCDPISGHVSLYWYRQALGQGPEFLTYFNYEAQQDKSGLPNDRFSAERPEGSISTLTIQRTEQRDSAMYRCASSSGLAGSNEQFFGPGTRLTVL.